The text below deals with one T cell receptor (beta chain). Its antigen is unidentified. The assay was immunoSEQ multiplex PCR, and TCRdb's table has in-frame clones only and misses some. The sample lists 550,000 to 850,000 clones; 72% were seen once. The data derive from a study of shared clonotypes between healthy human individuals. Study in general: Three plates each covered CD4 naive and memory; CD8 naive two, CD8 memory one. Whole-study results and caveats: Investigators expected sequencing depth to affect clonotype sharing among donors.

The CDR3 covers 16 residues. The junction had 6 bases not matched to a gene; V was cut back by 5 bases and J by 2 bases. From germline, CDR1 is SGHAT and CDR2 FQNNGV. The healthy adult donors were HIV-negative and reported no recent acute infections or vaccinations. The sample taken for sequencing was memory CD4+ T cells sorted from blood. As to subset: CD45RA-negative fraction. The chain employs TRBV11-2 and TRBJ2-6, with 7 bases that match TRBD1. The source is a young woman in good health. For the CDR3, the DNA is TGTGCCAGCAGCCCCCTCGACAGGGCTGGGGCCAACGTCCTGACTTTC. Protein product: CASSPLDRAGANVLTF.